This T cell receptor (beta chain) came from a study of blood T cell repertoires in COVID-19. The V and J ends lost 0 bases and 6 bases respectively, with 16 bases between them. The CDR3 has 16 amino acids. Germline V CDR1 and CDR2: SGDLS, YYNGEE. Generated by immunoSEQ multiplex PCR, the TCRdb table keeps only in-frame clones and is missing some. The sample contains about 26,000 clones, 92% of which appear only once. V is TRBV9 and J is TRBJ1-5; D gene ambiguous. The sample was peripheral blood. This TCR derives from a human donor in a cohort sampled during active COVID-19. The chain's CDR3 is CASSVGAPETGQPQHF. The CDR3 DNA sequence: TGTGCCAGCAGCGTAGGCGCCCCGGAGACGGGTCAGCCCCAGCATTTT.